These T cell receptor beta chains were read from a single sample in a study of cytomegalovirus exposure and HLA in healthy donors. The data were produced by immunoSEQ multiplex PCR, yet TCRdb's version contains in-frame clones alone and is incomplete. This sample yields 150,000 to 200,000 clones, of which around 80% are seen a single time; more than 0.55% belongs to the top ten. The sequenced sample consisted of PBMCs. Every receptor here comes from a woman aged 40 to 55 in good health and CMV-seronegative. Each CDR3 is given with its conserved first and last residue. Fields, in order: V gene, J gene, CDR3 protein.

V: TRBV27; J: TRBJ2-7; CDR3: CASRGLAGVAGYEQYF
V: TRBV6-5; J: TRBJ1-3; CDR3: CASSYAGGSGNTIYF
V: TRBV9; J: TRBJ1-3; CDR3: CASSSAPGGKSGGNTIYF
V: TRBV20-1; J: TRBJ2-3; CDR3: CSALPSDTQYF
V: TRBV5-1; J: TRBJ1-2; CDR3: CASSSLVAGYGYTF
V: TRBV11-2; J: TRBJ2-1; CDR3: CASSLGGGTNYNEQFF
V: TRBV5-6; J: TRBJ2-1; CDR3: CASSYPGLAGGPSTNEQFF
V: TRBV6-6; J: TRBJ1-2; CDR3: CASRGQGAGYGYTF
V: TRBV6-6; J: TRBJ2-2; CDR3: CASSRVQGANTGELFF
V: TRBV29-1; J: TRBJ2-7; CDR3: CSVEREGAEQYF
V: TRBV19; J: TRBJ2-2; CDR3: CATQGGLVNTGELFF
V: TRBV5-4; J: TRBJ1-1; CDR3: CASSLVQGMAFF
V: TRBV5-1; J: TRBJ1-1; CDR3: CASKGQGLGAEAFF
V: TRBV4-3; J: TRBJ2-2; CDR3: CASSQLAGDTGELFF
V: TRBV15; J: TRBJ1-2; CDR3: CATSSTVLAGKTARAGYTF
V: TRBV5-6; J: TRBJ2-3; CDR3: CASSTTLAAGTDTQYF
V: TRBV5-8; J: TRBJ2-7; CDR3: CAGSTGPSSYEQYF
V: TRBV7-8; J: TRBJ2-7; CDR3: CASSNNPLQGAGEQYF
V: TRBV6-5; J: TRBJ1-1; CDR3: CASSWKGQGGTEAFF
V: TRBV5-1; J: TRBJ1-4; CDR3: CASSLYGTGGEKLFF
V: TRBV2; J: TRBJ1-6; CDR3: CASSSGQGNSPLHF
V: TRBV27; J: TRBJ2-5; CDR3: CASSQTQGETQYF
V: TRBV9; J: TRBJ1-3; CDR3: CASSSRTARGGNTIYF
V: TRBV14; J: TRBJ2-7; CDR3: CASSLLIGSGSRSYEQYF
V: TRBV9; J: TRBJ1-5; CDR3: CASSPFDSSDQPQHF
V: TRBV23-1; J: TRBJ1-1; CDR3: CASSHPVQGKGTEAFF
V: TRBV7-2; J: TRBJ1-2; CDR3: CASSLEPTNYGYTF
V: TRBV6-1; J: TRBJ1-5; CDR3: CASSDGHSNQPQHF
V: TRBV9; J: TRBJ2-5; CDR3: CASSTGGTDQETQYF
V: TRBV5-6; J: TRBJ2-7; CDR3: CASSPSSGRPYEQYF
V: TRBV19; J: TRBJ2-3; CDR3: CASSSRSGTDTQYF
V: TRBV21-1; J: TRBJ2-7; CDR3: CASSSEGTSLSYEQYF
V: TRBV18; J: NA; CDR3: CASSPGGSSYEQYF
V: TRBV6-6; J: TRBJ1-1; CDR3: CASSYTGGPMNTEAFF
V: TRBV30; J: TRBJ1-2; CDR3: CAWERPYGYTF
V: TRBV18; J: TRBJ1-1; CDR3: CASSSRPPGESTEAFF
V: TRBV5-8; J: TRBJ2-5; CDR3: CASSSGETSGGTRQETQYF
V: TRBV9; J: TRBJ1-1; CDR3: CASSVGTGGSTEAFF
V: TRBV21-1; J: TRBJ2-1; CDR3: CAVSCQFGGSSYNEQFF
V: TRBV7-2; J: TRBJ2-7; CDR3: CASSLRTGGTEQYF
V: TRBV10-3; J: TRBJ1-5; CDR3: CAINKGGPGNQPQHF